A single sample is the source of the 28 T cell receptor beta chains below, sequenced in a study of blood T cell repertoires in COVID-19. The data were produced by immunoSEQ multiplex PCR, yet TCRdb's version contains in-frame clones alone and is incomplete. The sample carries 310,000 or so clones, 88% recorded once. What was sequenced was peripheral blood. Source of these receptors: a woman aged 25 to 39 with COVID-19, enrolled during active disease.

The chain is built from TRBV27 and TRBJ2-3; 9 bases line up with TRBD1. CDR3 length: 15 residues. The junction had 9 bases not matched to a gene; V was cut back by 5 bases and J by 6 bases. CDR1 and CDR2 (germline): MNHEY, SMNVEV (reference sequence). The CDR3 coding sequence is TGTGCCAGCAGTCCCTGGGACAGGGTGGGGGATACGCAGTATTTT. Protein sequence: CASSPWDRVGDTQYF.

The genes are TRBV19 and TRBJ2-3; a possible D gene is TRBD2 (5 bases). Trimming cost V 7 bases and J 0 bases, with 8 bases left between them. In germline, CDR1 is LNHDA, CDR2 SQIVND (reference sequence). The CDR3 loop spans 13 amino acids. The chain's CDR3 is CASKLDSTDTQYF. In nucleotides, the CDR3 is TGTGCCAGTAAACTAGACAGCACAGATACGCAGTATTTT.

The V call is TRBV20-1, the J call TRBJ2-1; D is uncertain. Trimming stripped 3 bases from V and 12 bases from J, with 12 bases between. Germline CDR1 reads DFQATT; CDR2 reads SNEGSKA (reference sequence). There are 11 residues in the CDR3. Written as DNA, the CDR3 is TGCAGTGCTAGCCTTCCGGTGGTGCAGTTCTTC. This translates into CSASLPVVQFF.

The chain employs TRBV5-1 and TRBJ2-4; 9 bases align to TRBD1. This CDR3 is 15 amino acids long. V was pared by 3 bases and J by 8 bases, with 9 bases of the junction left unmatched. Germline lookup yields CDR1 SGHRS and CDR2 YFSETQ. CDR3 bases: TGCGCCAGCAGCTCCCCCGGGACAGGGTTTGACATTCAGTACTTC. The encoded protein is CASSSPGTGFDIQYF. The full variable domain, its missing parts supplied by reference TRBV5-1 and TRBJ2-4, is KAGVTQTPRYLIKTRGQQVTLSCSPISGHRSVSWYQQTPGQGLQFLFEYFSETQRNKGNFPGRFSGRQFSNSRSEMNVSTLELGDSALYLCASSSPGTGFDIQYFGAGTRLSVL.

The CDR3 loop reads CASSYPSSGTGELFF. The DNA of the CDR3 is TGTGCCAGCAGTTACCCATCCTCGGGCACCGGGGAGCTGTTTTTT. The rearrangement joins TRBV6-5 to TRBJ2-2; no clear D. Germline V CDR1 and CDR2: MNHEY, SVGAGI. The CDR3 loop spans 15 amino acids. V lost 2 bases to trimming and J lost 4 bases, with 11 bases between them.

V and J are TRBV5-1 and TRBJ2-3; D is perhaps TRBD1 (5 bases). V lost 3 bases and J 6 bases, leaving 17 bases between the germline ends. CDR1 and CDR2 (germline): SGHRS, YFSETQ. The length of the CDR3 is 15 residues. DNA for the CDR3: TGCGCCAGCAGCTCCCAGGTAGGGGCAGGGGATACGCAGTATTTT. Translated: CASSSQVGAGDTQYF. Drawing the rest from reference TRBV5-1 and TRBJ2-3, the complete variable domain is KAGVTQTPRYLIKTRGQQVTLSCSPISGHRSVSWYQQTPGQGLQFLFEYFSETQRNKGNFPGRFSGRQFSNSRSEMNVSTLELGDSALYLCASSSQVGAGDTQYFGPGTRLTVL.

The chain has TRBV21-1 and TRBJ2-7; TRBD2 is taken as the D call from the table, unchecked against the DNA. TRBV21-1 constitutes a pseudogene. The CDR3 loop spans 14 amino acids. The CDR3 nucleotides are TGTGCCAGCGGGGGACTAGCGGTCCTCTACGAGCAGTACTTC. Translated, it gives CASGGLAVLYEQYF.

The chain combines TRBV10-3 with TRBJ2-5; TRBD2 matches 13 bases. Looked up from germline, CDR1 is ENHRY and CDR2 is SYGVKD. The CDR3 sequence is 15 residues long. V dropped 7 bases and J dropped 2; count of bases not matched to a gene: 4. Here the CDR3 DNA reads TGTGCCATCACCTCGGGACTAGCGGGACAAGAGACCCAGTACTTC. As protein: CAITSGLAGQETQYF.

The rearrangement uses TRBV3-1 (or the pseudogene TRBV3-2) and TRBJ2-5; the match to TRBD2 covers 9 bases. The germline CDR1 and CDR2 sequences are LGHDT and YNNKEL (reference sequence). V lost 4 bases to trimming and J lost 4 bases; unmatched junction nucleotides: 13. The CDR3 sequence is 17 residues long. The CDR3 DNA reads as TGTGCCAGCAGCCGCCTCTTTGCGGGAGGGCCCTCAGAGACCCAGTACTTC. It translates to CASSRLFAGGPSETQYF.

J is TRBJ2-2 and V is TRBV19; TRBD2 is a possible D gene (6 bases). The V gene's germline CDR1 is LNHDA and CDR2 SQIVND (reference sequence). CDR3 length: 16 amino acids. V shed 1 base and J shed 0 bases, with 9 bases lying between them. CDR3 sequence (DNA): TGTGCCAGTAGTATAGTGGGGGGAGCGAACACCGGGGAGCTGTTTTTT. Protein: CASSIVGGANTGELFF.

In DNA, the CDR3 is TGTGCCAGCAGAGCGGACAGGGGGTACGAGCAGTACTTC. Translation: CASRADRGYEQYF. V and J are TRBV2 and TRBJ2-7; 10 nucleotides line up with TRBD1. V lost 6 bases to trimming and J lost 4 bases; unmatched junction nucleotides: 3. The CDR3 spans 13 residues. CDR1 is SNHLY, CDR2 FYNNEI, per germline. Full variable domain (remainder filled in from reference TRBV2 and TRBJ2-7): EPEVTQTPSHQVTQMGQEVILRCVPISNHLYFYWYRQILGQKVEFLVSFYNNEISEKSEIFDDQFSVERPDGSNFTLKIRSTKLEDSAMYFCASRADRGYEQYFGPGTRLTVT.

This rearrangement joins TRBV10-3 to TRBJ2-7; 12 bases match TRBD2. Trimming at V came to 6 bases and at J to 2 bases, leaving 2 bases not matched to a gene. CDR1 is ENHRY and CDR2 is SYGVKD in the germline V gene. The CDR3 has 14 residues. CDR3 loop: CAISRLAGAYEQYF. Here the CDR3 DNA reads TGTGCCATCAGCCGACTAGCGGGAGCCTACGAGCAGTACTTC.

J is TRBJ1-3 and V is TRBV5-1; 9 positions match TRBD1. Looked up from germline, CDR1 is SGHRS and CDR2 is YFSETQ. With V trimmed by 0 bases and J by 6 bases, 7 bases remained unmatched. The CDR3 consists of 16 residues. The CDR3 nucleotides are TGCGCCAGCAGCTTGGCCCCCGGGACAGGGACAAACACCATATATTTT. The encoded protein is CASSLAPGTGTNTIYF.

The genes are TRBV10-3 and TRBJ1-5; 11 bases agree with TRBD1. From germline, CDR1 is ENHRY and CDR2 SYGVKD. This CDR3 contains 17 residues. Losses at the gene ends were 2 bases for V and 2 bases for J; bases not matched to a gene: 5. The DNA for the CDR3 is TGTGCCATCAGTGAGGGGACAGGGGGGGGACGCAATCAGCCCCAGCATTTT. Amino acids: CAISEGTGGGRNQPQHF.

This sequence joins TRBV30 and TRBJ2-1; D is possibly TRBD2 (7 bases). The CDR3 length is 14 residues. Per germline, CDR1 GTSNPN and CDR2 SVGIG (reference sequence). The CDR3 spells CATGGRGAYNEQFF. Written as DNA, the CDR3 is TGTGCGACGGGGGGCAGAGGCGCCTACAATGAGCAGTTCTTC.

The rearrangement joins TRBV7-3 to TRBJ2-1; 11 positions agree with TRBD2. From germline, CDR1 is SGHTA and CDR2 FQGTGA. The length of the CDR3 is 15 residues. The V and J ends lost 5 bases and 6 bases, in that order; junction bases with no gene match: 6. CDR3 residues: CASSLTSGSGNEQFF. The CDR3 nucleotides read TGTGCCAGCAGCCTCACTAGCGGGAGTGGCAATGAGCAGTTCTTC.

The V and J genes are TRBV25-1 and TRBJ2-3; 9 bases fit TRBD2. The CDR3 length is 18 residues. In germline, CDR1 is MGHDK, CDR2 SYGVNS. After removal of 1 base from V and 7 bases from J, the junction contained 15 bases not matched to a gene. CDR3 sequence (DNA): TGTGCCAGCAGTGAATCAAGAGCGGGAGGCCCCCGGACTAATACGCAGTATTTT. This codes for CASSESRAGGPRTNTQYF.

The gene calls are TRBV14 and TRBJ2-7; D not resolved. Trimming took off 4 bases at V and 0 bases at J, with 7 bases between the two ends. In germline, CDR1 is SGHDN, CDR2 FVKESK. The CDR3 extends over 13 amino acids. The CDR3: CASSLDISYEQYF. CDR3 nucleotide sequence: TGTGCCAGCAGCCTCGACATCTCCTACGAGCAGTACTTC.

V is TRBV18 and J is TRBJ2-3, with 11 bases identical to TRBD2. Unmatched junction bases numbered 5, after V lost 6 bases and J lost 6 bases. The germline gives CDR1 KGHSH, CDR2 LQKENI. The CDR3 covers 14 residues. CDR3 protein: CASSGLAVRDTQYF. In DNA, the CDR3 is TGTGCCAGCTCGGGACTAGCGGTACGTGATACGCAGTATTTT.

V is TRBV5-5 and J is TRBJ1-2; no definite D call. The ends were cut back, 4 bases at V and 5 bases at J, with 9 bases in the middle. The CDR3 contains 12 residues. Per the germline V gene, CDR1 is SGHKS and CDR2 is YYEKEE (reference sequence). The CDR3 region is CASSPNTYGYTF. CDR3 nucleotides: TGTGCCAGCAGCCCGAACACGTATGGCTACACCTTC.

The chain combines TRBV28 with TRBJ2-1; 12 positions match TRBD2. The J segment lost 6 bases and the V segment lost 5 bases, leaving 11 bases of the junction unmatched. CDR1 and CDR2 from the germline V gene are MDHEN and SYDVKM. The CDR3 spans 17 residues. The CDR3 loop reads CASSGPLLAGGPNEQFF. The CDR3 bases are TGTGCCAGCAGTGGCCCCCTCCTAGCGGGAGGGCCCAATGAGCAGTTCTTC.

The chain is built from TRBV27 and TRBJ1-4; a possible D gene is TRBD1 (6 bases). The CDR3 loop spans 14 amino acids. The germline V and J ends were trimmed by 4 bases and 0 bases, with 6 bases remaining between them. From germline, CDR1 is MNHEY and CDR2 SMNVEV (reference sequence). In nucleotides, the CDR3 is TGTGCCAGCAGTTGGACAGCAACTAATGAAAAACTGTTTTTT. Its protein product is CASSWTATNEKLFF.

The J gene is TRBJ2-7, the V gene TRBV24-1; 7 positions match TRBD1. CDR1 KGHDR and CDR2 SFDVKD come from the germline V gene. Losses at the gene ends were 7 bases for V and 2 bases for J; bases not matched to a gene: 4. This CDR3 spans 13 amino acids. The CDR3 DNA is TGTGCCACCAGCTTGACAGGGACCTACGAGCAGTACTTC. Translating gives CATSLTGTYEQYF.

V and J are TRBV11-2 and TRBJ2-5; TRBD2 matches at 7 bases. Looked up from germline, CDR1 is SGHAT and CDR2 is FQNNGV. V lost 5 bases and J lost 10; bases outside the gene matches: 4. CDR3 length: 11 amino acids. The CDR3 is CASSPTGGQYF. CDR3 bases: TGTGCCAGCAGCCCGACGGGGGGCCAGTACTTC.

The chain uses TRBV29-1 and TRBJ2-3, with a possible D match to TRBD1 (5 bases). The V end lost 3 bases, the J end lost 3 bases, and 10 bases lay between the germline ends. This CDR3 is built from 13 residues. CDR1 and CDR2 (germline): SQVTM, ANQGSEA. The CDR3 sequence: CSVDRDFTDTQYF. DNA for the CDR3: TGCAGCGTTGACAGGGATTTTACAGATACGCAGTATTTT.

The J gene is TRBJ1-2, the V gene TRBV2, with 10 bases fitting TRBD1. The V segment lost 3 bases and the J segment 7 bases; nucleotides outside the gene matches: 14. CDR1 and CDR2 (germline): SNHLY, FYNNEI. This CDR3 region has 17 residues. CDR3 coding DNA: TGTGCCAGCAGTGAGAAAAGTTGGGGACAGGGGTACGGTGGCTACACCTTC. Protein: CASSEKSWGQGYGGYTF. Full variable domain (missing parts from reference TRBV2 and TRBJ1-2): EPEVTQTPSHQVTQMGQEVILRCVPISNHLYFYWYRQILGQKVEFLVSFYNNEISEKSEIFDDQFSVERPDGSNFTLKIRSTKLEDSAMYFCASSEKSWGQGYGGYTFGSGTRLTVV.

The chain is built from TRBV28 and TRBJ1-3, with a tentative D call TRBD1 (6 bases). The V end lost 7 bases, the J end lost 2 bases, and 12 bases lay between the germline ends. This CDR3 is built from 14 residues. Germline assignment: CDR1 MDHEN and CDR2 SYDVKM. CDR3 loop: CASTTGTTGNTIYF. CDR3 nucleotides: TGTGCCAGCACCACCGGGACAACTGGAAACACCATATATTTT.

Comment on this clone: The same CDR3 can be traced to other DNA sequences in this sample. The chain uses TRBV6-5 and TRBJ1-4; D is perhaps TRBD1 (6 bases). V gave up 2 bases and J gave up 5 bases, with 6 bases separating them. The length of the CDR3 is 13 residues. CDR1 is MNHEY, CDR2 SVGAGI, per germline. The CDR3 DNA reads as TGTGCCAGCAGTTACAGGGGGAATGAAAAACTGTTTTTT. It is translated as CASSYRGNEKLFF.